One sample yielded the 10 T cell receptor beta chains listed below, sequenced in a study of shared clonotypes between healthy human individuals. The assay was immunoSEQ multiplex PCR, and TCRdb's table has in-frame clones only and misses some. The sample records 2 million to 2.5 million clones, approximately 93% being singletons. The sequencing sample was made of naive CD4+ T cells from PBMCs. Specified subset: CD45RA+ positively selected. These receptors were collected from a man younger than 35 in good health. Some clones in this sample may be carry-over from other donors' samples.

The chain links TRBV28 to TRBJ2-1, with 8 bases fitting TRBD1. CDR3 size: 16 residues. Trimming at V came to 6 bases and at J to 4 bases, leaving 11 bases not matched to a gene. In germline, CDR1 is MDHEN, CDR2 SYDVKM. CDR3 protein: CASRDAGTGEYNEQFF. The CDR3 DNA is TGTGCCAGCAGGGACGCCGGGACAGGCGAATACAATGAGCAGTTCTTC.

The table lists this clone with a few counts. The CDR3 loop reads CAWSSTGSQPQHF. In DNA form, the CDR3 reads TGTGCCTGGAGTAGTACAGGGAGTCAGCCCCAGCATTTT. The chain combines TRBV30 with TRBJ1-5; D possibly corresponds to TRBD1 (6 bases). V lost 2 bases to trimming and J lost 6 bases, with 11 bases between them. Germline V CDR1 and CDR2: GTSNPN, SVGIG (reference sequence). This CDR3 has 13 residues. The whole variable domain, remainder taken from reference TRBV30 and TRBJ1-5, is SQTIHQWPATLVQPVGSPLSLECTVEGTSNPNLYWYRQAAGRGLQLLFYSVGIGQISSEVPQNLSASRPQDRQFILSSKKLLLSDSGFYLCAWSSTGSQPQHFGDGTRLSIL.

This chain connects TRBV6-5 to TRBJ1-3; D is undetermined. Trimming removed 8 bases from V and 4 bases from J, with 12 bases in between. CDR1 is MNHEY, CDR2 SVGAGI, per germline. There are 13 residues in the CDR3. CDR3 nucleotide sequence: TGTGCCAGCCATACGCGGGTAGGAAACACCATATATTTT. Translating gives CASHTRVGNTIYF.

As regards this clone: The junction does not match germline at one end; this may be a read error. Other DNA sequences in this specimen translate into the identical CDR3. The chain uses TRBV6-1 and TRBJ2-7; D remains unclear. This CDR3 spans 13 amino acids. From germline, CDR1 is MNHNS and CDR2 SASEGT. CDR3 sequence: CASSETVSYEQYF. In nucleotides, the CDR3 is TGTGCCAGCAGTGAGACCGTGTCCTACGAGCAGTACTTT.

The chain has TRBV28 and TRBJ2-7; no clear D. The germline V gene encodes CDR1 MDHEN and CDR2 SYDVKM. Trimming cost V 8 bases and J 3 bases, with 17 bases left between them. This CDR3 has 14 residues. CDR3 amino acids: CASSPPGPRYEQYF. Here the CDR3 DNA reads TGTGCCAGCTCTCCCCCTGGGCCCCGCTACGAGCAGTACTTC.

The chain joins TRBV28 to TRBJ1-2, with D unclear. This CDR3 comprises 20 residues. V was clipped by 2 bases and J by 7 bases, with 32 bases between them. Germline V gene lookup returns CDR1 MDHEN and CDR2 SYDVKM. The CDR3 is CASSLILVERRATLAGGYTF. The CDR3 DNA follows: TGTGCCAGCAGTTTAATACTCGTTGAGCGTCGCGCTACCCTTGCCGGTGGCTACACCTTC.

The chain uses TRBV28 and TRBJ1-4; perhaps TRBD1 as D (6 bases). The CDR3 consists of 13 residues. V was pared by 3 bases and J by 10 bases, with 12 bases between. Germline lookup yields CDR1 MDHEN and CDR2 SYDVKM. The CDR3 loop is CASSFGGAGKLFF. The DNA for the CDR3 is TGTGCCAGCAGTTTTGGGGGGGCGGGAAAACTGTTTTTT. Drawing the rest from reference TRBV28 and TRBJ1-4, the complete variable domain is DVKVTQSSRYLVKRTGEKVFLECVQDMDHENMFWYRQDPGLGLRLIYFSYDVKMKEKGDIPEGYSVSREKKERFSLILESASTNQTSMYLCASSFGGAGKLFFGSGTQLSVL.

The J gene is TRBJ1-2, the V gene TRBV11-2, with 10 bases aligning to TRBD1. This CDR3 has 16 residues. With 5 bases clipped from V and 4 bases from J, the junction kept 10 bases outside the gene matches. Germline CDR1 reads SGHAT; CDR2 reads FQNNGV. The CDR3 region has the DNA TGTGCCAGCAGCCCTGACTTTGGGACAGGGGTCTATGGCTACACCTTC. Protein sequence: CASSPDFGTGVYGYTF.

The V gene is TRBV11-3, the J gene TRBJ1-3, with unresolved D. The CDR3 spans 15 residues. CDR1 and CDR2 (germline): SGHNT, YENEEA. V lost 5 bases, J lost 0 bases, and 11 bases lay in between. The CDR3 DNA reads TGTGCCAGCAGCCTCGGGCCAAGCTCTGGAAACACCATATATTTT. Translation gives CASSLGPSSGNTIYF.

The chain employs TRBV2 and TRBJ2-1; D perhaps matches TRBD2 (5 bases). V gave up 3 bases and J gave up 0 bases, with 9 bases separating them. The V gene's germline CDR1 is SNHLY and CDR2 FYNNEI. The CDR3 length is 15 residues. The CDR3 DNA sequence: TGTGCCAGCAGTGAGAGGAGGATCTCCTACAATGAGCAGTTCTTC. This gives the protein CASSERRISYNEQFF. The full variable domain, its missing parts supplied by reference TRBV2 and TRBJ2-1, is EPEVTQTPSHQVTQMGQEVILRCVPISNHLYFYWYRQILGQKVEFLVSFYNNEISEKSEIFDDQFSVERPDGSNFTLKIRSTKLEDSAMYFCASSERRISYNEQFFGPGTRLTVL.